Each of the 24 T cell receptor beta chains below was sequenced from the same sample in a study of T cells in Graves' hyperthyroidism and ophthalmopathy. Authors of the study amplified TCR beta CDR3 regions from RNA transcripts. Carried out on the TCR CDR3, a first-round RT-PCR used the HTBI primer set. Each CDR3 protein is one row after TCRdb ran MiXCR on the multiplex PCR reads. The table shows hundreds of thousands of distinct CDR3 sequences, with approximately 15% occurring only once. Sequencing used blood. The receptors shown here come from a woman in her 30s with Graves' hyperthyroidism that later progressed to Graves' ophthalmopathy.

The gene calls are TRBV18 and TRBJ2-7, with D tentatively TRBD1 (6 bases). CDR1 is KGHSH and CDR2 is LQKENI in the germline V gene. The CDR3 is made up of 15 amino acids. V was cut by 4 bases and J by 0 bases, with 13 bases left in between. The CDR3 coding sequence is TGTGCCAGCTCACAAAACAGGGATCCCTCCTACGAGCAGTACTTC. This translates into CASSQNRDPSYEQYF.

This clonotype occurred many times. This chain joins TRBV27 and TRBJ1-4; D not resolved. In germline, CDR1 is MNHEY, CDR2 SMNVEV (reference sequence). The CDR3 consists of 16 residues. V was cut by 6 bases and J by 7 bases, with 21 bases left in between. CDR3 protein: CASSSRLGISGEKLFF. CDR3 coding DNA: TGTGCCAGCAGCTCAAGGCTGGGAATTTCGGGTGAAAAACTGTTTTTT.

This clonotype appeared many times. The J gene is TRBJ2-2, the V gene TRBV11-2; D is ambiguous. The length of the CDR3 is 12 residues. The germline gives CDR1 SGHAT, CDR2 FQNNGV. V lost 2 bases, J lost 6 bases, and 4 bases lay in between. The CDR3 loop reads CASSLQSGELFF. The CDR3 bases are TGTGCCAGCAGCTTACAATCCGGGGAGCTGTTTTTT.

This clonotype has at least ten counts. The rearrangement uses TRBV12-3 or TRBV12-4 and TRBJ2-1, with D possibly being TRBD2 (5 bases). The CDR3 is made up of 15 amino acids. The V end was cut by 5 bases, the J end by 4 bases, with 15 bases between. The CDR3 loop is CASSRGGPPYNEQFF. The CDR3 DNA reads as TGTGCCAGCAGTCGAGGCGGGCCTCCATACAATGAGCAGTTCTTC.

This clonotype has ten or more counts. CDR3 nucleotide sequence: TGTGCCAGCAGTTTAATCGCGGGAGCAGAGACCCAGTACTTC. Amino acid sequence: CASSLIAGAETQYF. The V gene is TRBV28, the J gene TRBJ2-5, with TRBD2 matching over 7 bases. V lost 2 bases and J lost 4; bases outside the gene matches: 4. The CDR3 runs 14 residues. Germline CDR1 is MDHEN and CDR2 is SYDVKM.

The table lists this clonotype with many counts. The chain has TRBV10-3 and TRBJ1-1; D gene unclear. The germline CDR1 and CDR2 sequences are ENHRY and SYGVKD. The CDR3 length is 12 residues. V dropped 4 bases and J dropped 9 bases, with 12 bases sitting between them. The chain's CDR3 is CAISGGKTQAFF. The DNA of the CDR3 is TGTGCCATCAGTGGAGGAAAGACCCAAGCTTTCTTT.

There are many counts of this clonotype. V usage is TRBV11-2 and J usage is TRBJ1-1; tentatively, D is TRBD1 (5 bases). With 4 bases removed from V and 2 bases from J, the gap between germline ends came to 11 bases. This CDR3 is built from 14 residues. CDR1 is SGHAT and CDR2 is FQNNGV in the germline V gene. DNA of the CDR3: TGTGCCAGCAGCTCCGGAGACAGAAACACTGAAGCTTTCTTT. This gives the protein CASSSGDRNTEAFF. The full variable domain, in which reference TRBV11-2 and TRBJ1-1 provide the parts outside the CDR3, is EAGVAQSPRYKIIEKRQSVAFWCNPISGHATLYWYQQILGQGPKLLIQFQNNGVVDDSQLPKDRFSAERLKGVDSTLKIQPAKLEDSAVYLCASSSGDRNTEAFFGQGTRLTVV.

A remark on this clonotype: Just one base apart from a much larger clone, this may be a read error. Likely a read error: the CDR3 ends without its conserved phenylalanine or tryptophan. The gene calls are TRBV7-2 and TRBJ2-1, with 7 positions matching TRBD2. Germline assignment: CDR1 SGHTA and CDR2 FQGNSA. There are 16 residues in the CDR3. J was trimmed by 2 bases and V by 1 base; bases with no gene match: 5. The DNA for the CDR3 is TGTGCCAGCAGCTTAGTACCGGGAGGAACCTACAATGAGCAGTTCTTA. Protein: CASSLVPGGTYNEQFL.

This clonotype was recorded many times. The V gene is TRBV28, the J gene TRBJ1-2, with no clear D. V was pared by 4 bases and J by 4 bases, with 10 bases between. Germline assignment: CDR1 MDHEN and CDR2 SYDVKM. The CDR3 length is 13 residues. The CDR3 DNA reads as TGTGCCAGCAGTTATACCCAGACCTATGGCTACACCTTC. It specifies CASSYTQTYGYTF.

The CDR3 sequence: CASSLGEGNGYTF. The CDR3 DNA is TGTGCCAGCAGCTTAGGTGAAGGTAATGGCTACACCTTC. The chain joins TRBV7-9 to TRBJ1-2; no definite D call. The CDR3 has 13 amino acids. Germline CDR1 is SEHNR and CDR2 is FQNEAQ (reference sequence). V was pared by 1 base and J by 6 bases, with 9 bases between.

About this clonotype: One base away lies a much larger clone, so this may be a sequencing read error. The chain recombines TRBV14 with TRBJ1-5; the D gene is possibly TRBD1 (5 bases). The CDR3 contains 16 residues. The germline gives CDR1 SGHDN, CDR2 FVKESK. Trimming removed 7 bases at V and 3 bases at J, with 19 bases between. Written as DNA, the CDR3 is TGTGCCAGCACCCCCCTAGCAGGGTATTTCAATCAGCCCCAGCATTTT. Translation gives CASTPLAGYFNQPQHF. Full variable domain (rest looked up from reference TRBV14 and TRBJ1-5): EAGVTQFPSHSVIEKGQTVTLRCDPISGHDNLYWYRRVMGKEIKFLLHFVKESKQDESGMPNNRFLAERTGGTYSTLKVQPAELEDSGVYFCASTPLAGYFNQPQHFGDGTRLSIL.

The chain combines TRBV19 with TRBJ1-5, with 7 positions matching TRBD1. CDR3 length: 13 amino acids. Germline V gene sequence: CDR1 LNHDA, CDR2 SQIVND (reference sequence). V lost 6 bases, J lost 10 bases, and 9 bases stayed unmatched. CDR3 sequence (DNA): TGTGCCAGTAGCCCGGGACAGTCAGGCCCCCAGCATTTT. This translates into CASSPGQSGPQHF.

This clonotype has a count of ten or more. The chain uses TRBV6-9 and TRBJ1-1; 9 positions match TRBD1. Germline CDR1 MNHGY, CDR2 SVAAGI. The CDR3 has 16 amino acids. After removal of 2 bases from V and 8 bases from J, the junction contained 12 bases not matched to a gene. The CDR3 region is CASSYPDRGKEGEAFF. CDR3 DNA: TGTGCCAGCAGTTATCCTGACAGGGGGAAAGAAGGAGAAGCTTTCTTT.

This clonotype was counted many times. The chain couples TRBV30 to TRBJ2-7; possibly TRBD1 for D (5 bases). There are 14 residues in the CDR3. V lost 0 bases and J 1 base, leaving 10 bases between the germline ends. Germline V gene lookup returns CDR1 GTSNPN and CDR2 SVGIG (reference sequence). DNA for the CDR3: TGTGCCTGGAGTGTTTGGACAAATTCCTACGAGCAGTACTTC. Translated, it gives CAWSVWTNSYEQYF.

This clonotype was found many times. The chain uses TRBV29-1 and TRBJ2-7; 8 bases map to TRBD1. J gave up 3 bases and V 3 bases, and 7 bases lay outside the gene matches. This CDR3 contains 14 residues. In germline, CDR1 is SQVTM, CDR2 ANQGSEA. The CDR3 DNA reads as TGCAGCGTTGATCTAGGAGGGACAGGCTACGAGCAGTACTTC. Protein sequence: CSVDLGGTGYEQYF.

The chain links TRBV7-9 to TRBJ1-1; 8 bases match TRBD1. Germline CDR1 SEHNR, CDR2 FQNEAQ (reference sequence). J was trimmed by 1 base and V by 5 bases; bases with no gene match: 12. The CDR3 extends over 17 amino acids. DNA of the CDR3: TGTGCCAGCAGCCCAGGACAGGGTGCCCCTCCGAACACTGAAGCTTTCTTT. Translating it yields CASSPGQGAPPNTEAFF.

This clonotype appeared many times. The V call is TRBV7-3, the J call TRBJ2-6, with D unclear. V lost 2 bases and J lost 1, with 9 bases in between. This CDR3 has 16 amino acids. Germline loops: CDR1 SGHTA, CDR2 FQGTGA. DNA of the CDR3: TGTGCCAGCAGCTTATTTCCAGAATCTGGGGCCAACGTCCTGACTTTC. Protein sequence: CASSLFPESGANVLTF.

In this sample, this clonotype turned up a few times. The V gene is TRBV20-1, the J gene TRBJ2-7; 10 bases map to TRBD2. Germline V CDR1 and CDR2: DFQATT, SNEGSKA (reference sequence). The CDR3 is 15 amino acids. V lost 5 bases, J lost 2 bases, and 9 bases stayed unmatched. As DNA, the CDR3 is TGCAGTGCTCGGAAACTAGCGGGAAACCCCTACGAGCAGTACTTC. It encodes CSARKLAGNPYEQYF.

This clonotype showed up just a few times. The V call is TRBV28, the J call TRBJ1-2, with TRBD1 identical over 7 bases. The CDR3 consists of 16 residues. J lost 4 bases, V lost 5 bases, and 13 bases had no gene match. Germline-derived CDR1 and CDR2 are MDHEN and SYDVKM. The CDR3 protein is CASSTRTGSARYGYTF. The CDR3 DNA reads as TGTGCCAGCAGTACCCGGACAGGTTCCGCCCGCTATGGCTACACCTTC.

The rearrangement uses TRBV6-2 or TRBV6-3 and TRBJ2-7; 8 bases align to TRBD2. With 0 bases clipped from V and 6 bases from J, the junction kept 13 bases outside the gene matches. The germline CDR1 and CDR2 sequences are MNHEY and SVGEGT. CDR3 size: 17 residues. As DNA, the CDR3 is TGTGCCAGCAGTTACTCCCATCTTAACGGGAGGGCCGCCGAGCAGTACTTC. Protein: CASSYSHLNGRAAEQYF.

This clonotype showed up many times. The rearrangement uses TRBV6-1 and TRBJ2-5; TRBD2 matches 15 bases. This CDR3 has 17 residues. The germline V gene encodes CDR1 MNHNS and CDR2 SASEGT. Trimming at V came to 5 bases and at J to 5 bases, leaving 9 bases not matched to a gene. The CDR3 coding sequence is TGTGCCAGCAGTCCCCTGGGACTAGCGGGGGGAGGTGAGACCCAGTACTTC. Protein product: CASSPLGLAGGGETQYF.

In its sample, this clonotype was seen many times. CDR3 loop: CASTQGADTQYF. The CDR3 DNA reads TGTGCCAGCACCCAGGGGGCAGATACGCAGTATTTT. V usage is TRBV7-2 and J usage is TRBJ2-3; 7 bases match TRBD1. CDR3 length: 12 amino acids. Germline V gene data show CDR1 as SGHTA and CDR2 as FQGNSA. J was trimmed by 4 bases and V by 7 bases; bases with no gene match: 2.

This clonotype was counted many times. V gene TRBV2 combines with J gene TRBJ2-1; 10 positions agree with TRBD2. V shed 1 base, J shed 3 bases, and the junction held 0 bases outside the gene matches. This CDR3 is 15 amino acids long. Germline V gene data show CDR1 as SNHLY and CDR2 as FYNNEI. This chain's CDR3 is CASSEGTSGYNEQFF. DNA for the CDR3: TGTGCCAGCAGTGAAGGGACTAGCGGCTACAATGAGCAGTTCTTC.

This clonotype was seen only a few times. The junction departs from the called germline gene at one end, perhaps through a read error. This chain links TRBV20-1 with TRBJ2-7, with 8 bases lining up with TRBD2. The CDR3 loop spans 14 amino acids. Looked up from germline, CDR1 is DFQATT and CDR2 is SNEGSKA (reference sequence). CDR3 sequence (DNA): TGCAGTGTTAGAGATATAGCGGGCGGGGGGGAGCAGTACTTC. As protein: CSVRDIAGGGEQYF.